This T cell receptor (beta chain) emerged from a study of T cell responses to AZD1222 COVID-19 vaccine. The study's findings and limits: Per reports, nearly half of all spike-specific TCRs target regions that are unmutated in variants.

As regards this clone: Antigen unknown.

Profiled with immunoSEQ multiplex PCR; TCRdb holds only in-frame clones, not every one. In the table there are approximately 60,000 clones, approximately 86% of which are singletons. The CDR3 covers 14 residues. The V end lost 3 bases, the J end lost 3 bases, and 11 bases lay between the germline ends. Germline assignment: CDR1 MDHEN and CDR2 SYDVKM. The receptor was isolated from an adult who received the AZD1222 COVID-19 vaccine. Sequenced here: peripheral blood, sampled 28 days after the second AZD1222 dose. V and J are TRBV28 and TRBJ1-1; tentative D call: TRBD1 (5 bases). This CDR3 reads CASSLGTHHTEAFF. The CDR3 nucleotides are TGTGCCAGCAGTTTGGGGACGCACCACACTGAAGCTTTCTTT.